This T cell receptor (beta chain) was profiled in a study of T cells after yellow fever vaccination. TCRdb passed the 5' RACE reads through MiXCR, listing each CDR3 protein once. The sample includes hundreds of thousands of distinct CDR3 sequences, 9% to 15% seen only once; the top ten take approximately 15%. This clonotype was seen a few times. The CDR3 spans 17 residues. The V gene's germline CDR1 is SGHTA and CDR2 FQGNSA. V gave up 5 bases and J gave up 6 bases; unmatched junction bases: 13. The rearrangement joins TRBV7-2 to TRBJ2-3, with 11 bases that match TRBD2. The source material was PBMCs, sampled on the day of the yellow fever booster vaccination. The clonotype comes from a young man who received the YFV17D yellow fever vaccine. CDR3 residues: CASSRVSGRARGDTQYF. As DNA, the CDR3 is TGTGCCAGCAGCCGCGTTAGCGGGAGGGCCCGAGGGGATACGCAGTATTTT. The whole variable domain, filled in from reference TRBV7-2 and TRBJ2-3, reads GAGVSQSPSNKVTEKGKDVELRCDPISGHTALYWYRQSLGQGLEFLIYFQGNSAPDKSGLPSDRFSAERTGGSVSTLTIQRTQQEDSAVYLCASSRVSGRARGDTQYFGPGTRLTVL.